Listed here are 9 T cell receptor beta chains from one sample, sequenced in a study of shared clonotypes between healthy human individuals. Measured with immunoSEQ multiplex PCR; TCRdb has only the in-frame clones, and not every one. Of some 2 million clones in the sample, about 95% were seen once. It was CD45RO-negative cells, positively selected for CCR7, that made up naive CD8 cells, with terminally differentiated effector memory CD45RA+ cells excluded. Material: naive CD8+ T cells sorted from blood. Source of these receptors: a man aged 18 to 30 in good health.

This chain links TRBV5-1 with TRBJ1-5, with 9 bases aligning to TRBD1. V lost 5 bases and J lost 8; bases outside the gene matches: 8. Germline V gene lookup returns CDR1 SGHRS and CDR2 YFSETQ. This CDR3 contains 14 residues. CDR3 sequence reads: CASRAGTGIEPQHF. Written as DNA, the CDR3 is TGCGCCAGCAGGGCCGGGACAGGGATCGAGCCCCAGCATTTT. Drawing the rest from reference TRBV5-1 and TRBJ1-5, the complete variable domain is KAGVTQTPRYLIKTRGQQVTLSCSPISGHRSVSWYQQTPGQGLQFLFEYFSETQRNKGNFPGRFSGRQFSNSRSEMNVSTLELGDSALYLCASRAGTGIEPQHFGDGTRLSIL.

Details on this clone: The same CDR3 arises from other DNA sequences in this sample as well. The chain carries TRBV19 and TRBJ1-1; D unresolved. This CDR3 comprises 13 residues. V was trimmed by 1 base and J by 1 base, leaving 4 bases between them. The V gene's germline CDR1 is LNHDA and CDR2 SQIVND (reference sequence). CDR3 coding DNA: TGTGCCAGTAGTATAGGCCCGAACACTGAAGCTTTCTTT. Translating it yields CASSIGPNTEAFF.

The count of this clone is one. The V and J genes are TRBV2 and TRBJ2-3, with TRBD1 matching 7 bases. The germline V gene has CDR1 SNHLY and CDR2 FYNNEI. CDR3 length: 14 amino acids. V gave up 3 bases and J gave up 2 bases; unmatched junction bases: 2. The CDR3: CASSDGTDTDTQYF. The CDR3 DNA follows: TGTGCCAGCAGTGACGGGACAGACACAGATACGCAGTATTTT.

The chain carries TRBV27 and TRBJ1-5; D might be TRBD1 (5 bases). CDR3 length equals 16 residues. The V end was cut by 1 base, the J end by 3 bases, with 13 bases between. The germline gives CDR1 MNHEY, CDR2 SMNVEV (reference sequence). The CDR3 protein is CASSLLGTKPNQPQHF. As DNA, the CDR3 is TGTGCCAGCAGTTTATTAGGGACCAAACCCAATCAGCCCCAGCATTTT.

The chain couples TRBV10-3 to TRBJ2-1; TRBD2 matches 7 bases. J lost 1 base, V lost 2 bases, and 2 bases had no gene match. The CDR3 has 15 amino acids. Germline V lookup: CDR1 ENHRY, CDR2 SYGVKD. The CDR3, as DNA: TGTGCCATCAGTGAGAGCGGGACGTCCTACAATGAGCAGTTCTTC. This gives the protein CAISESGTSYNEQFF.

CDR3 in DNA: TGCGCCAGCAGCGAGGGACAGGAGAACACCGGGGAGCTGTTTTTT. The encoded protein is CASSEGQENTGELFF. The V call is TRBV4-3, the J call TRBJ2-2; 8 positions match TRBD1. From germline, CDR1 is LGHNA and CDR2 YSLEER. The ends lost 5 bases at V and 1 base at J; junction bases unmatched: 3. CDR3 size: 15 residues.

CDR3 DNA: TGTGCCAGCAGCTTAGAGGGCAGCCTCTACGAGCAGTACTTC. Protein: CASSLEGSLYEQYF. The chain combines TRBV13 with TRBJ2-7, with D uncertain. V lost 1 base to trimming and J lost 3 bases, with 10 bases between them. Germline loops: CDR1 PRHDT, CDR2 FYEKMQ (reference sequence). CDR3 length: 14 residues. Using reference TRBV13 and TRBJ2-7 for the parts outside the CDR3, the full variable domain is AAGVIQSPRHLIKEKRETATLKCYPIPRHDTVYWYQQGPGQDPQFLISFYEKMQSDKGSIPDRFSAQQFSDYHSELNMSSLELGDSALYFCASSLEGSLYEQYFGPGTRLTVT.

This chain uses TRBV10-3 with TRBJ2-2; 12 nucleotides align to TRBD2. This CDR3 contains 16 residues. From germline, CDR1 is ENHRY and CDR2 SYGVKD. Trimming cost V 4 bases and J 7 bases; bases outside gene matches: 7. The CDR3 bases are TGTGCCATCAGTGGGAGACTAGCGGGAGTAGGCGGGGAGCTGTTTTTT. It is translated as CAISGRLAGVGGELFF.

A single count supports this clone. The rearrangement uses TRBV30 and TRBJ2-2; no definite D call. Trimming stripped 5 bases from V and 5 bases from J, with 6 bases between. The V gene's germline CDR1 is GTSNPN and CDR2 SVGIG (reference sequence). CDR3 length: 11 amino acids. CDR3 sequence: CAWAFTGELFF. The CDR3 nucleotides read TGTGCCTGGGCATTTACCGGGGAGCTGTTTTTT.